Listed below are T cell receptor beta chains from one sample, sequenced in a study of blood T cell repertoires in COVID-19. Measured with immunoSEQ multiplex PCR; TCRdb has only the in-frame clones, and not every one. The repertoire has approximately 250,000 clones, roughly 90% of them found once; the top ten carry approximately 2.1%. Specimen: peripheral blood. The receptors shown here come from a young man who had recovered from COVID-19. Each CDR3 is given with its conserved first and last residue. A D gene is named only where the DNA matches it firmly.

TRBV7-9,NA,TRBJ1-4,CASSFRGKGGEKLFF,TGTGCCAGCAGCTTCAGAGGGAAGGGAGGCGAAAAACTGTTTTTT
TRBV29-1,NA,TRBJ1-1,CSGESGMNTEAFF,TGCAGCGGTGAATCAGGGATGAACACTGAAGCTTTCTTT
TRBV30,TRBD2,TRBJ2-3,CAWSVAGGADTQYF,TGTGCCTGGAGTGTAGCGGGGGGAGCAGATACGCAGTATTTT
TRBV9,NA,TRBJ1-1,CASSEDTNWVAEAFF,TGTGCCAGCAGCGAGGACACAAATTGGGTAGCTGAAGCTTTCTTT
TRBV30,TRBD1,TRBJ1-4,CAWRGGLGQGDEKLFF,TGTGCCTGGAGGGGGGGCCTGGGACAGGGCGATGAAAAACTGTTTTTT
TRBV6-2/TRBV6-3,TRBD2,TRBJ2-3,CASSLLWLAGADTQYF,TGTGCCAGCAGTCTCCTATGGCTAGCGGGGGCGGATACGCAGTATTTT
TRBV2,TRBD1,TRBJ1-4,CASRQGMFEKLFF,TGTGCCAGCAGACAGGGGATGTTTGAAAAACTGTTTTTT
TRBV5-1,NA,TRBJ1-1,CASSLVGEPNTEAFF,TGCGCCAGCAGCTTAGTAGGAGAGCCGAACACTGAAGCTTTCTTT
TRBV5-1,TRBD1,TRBJ2-7,CASSGTVSSSYEQYF,TGCGCCAGCAGCGGGACAGTTTCTAGCTCCTACGAGCAGTACTTC
TRBV6-5,NA,TRBJ2-3,CASAVYPADTQYF,TGTGCCAGCGCGGTGTATCCGGCAGATACGCAGTATTTT
TRBV3-1/TRBV3-2,TRBD2,TRBJ2-7,CASSHPRGLAGAYEQYF,TGTGCCAGCAGCCACCCTAGAGGACTAGCGGGGGCCTACGAGCAGTACTTC
TRBV13,TRBD2,TRBJ2-1,CASSLGGLAGGRSYNEQFF,TGTGCCAGCAGCTTAGGAGGGCTAGCGGGGGGGCGGTCCTACAATGAGCAGTTCTTC
TRBV21-1,NA,TRBJ2-2,CASSKPSPTGELFF,TGTGCCAGCAGCAAACCTAGCCCGACCGGGGAGCTGTTTTTT
TRBV7-2,NA,TRBJ1-5,CASSLFGGGSSNQPQHF,TGTGCCAGCAGCTTATTTGGGGGGGGAAGTAGCAATCAGCCCCAGCATTTT
TRBV3-1/TRBV3-2,TRBD2,TRBJ2-3,CASSPFLAGPSTDTQYF,TGTGCCAGCAGCCCATTTCTAGCGGGGCCGAGCACAGATACGCAGTATTTT
TRBV27,TRBD1,TRBJ1-5,CASSLRWTGGFNQPQHF,TGTGCCAGCAGTTTACGGTGGACAGGGGGCTTCAATCAGCCCCAGCATTTT
TRBV5-1,NA,TRBJ1-1,CASSLERSPSTEAFF,TGCGCCAGCAGCTTGGAGAGGTCCCCCAGCACTGAAGCTTTCTTT
TRBV19,TRBD1,TRBJ1-6,CASRPGQEWGPLHF,TGTGCCAGTAGGCCGGGACAGGAGTGGGGACCCCTCCACTTT
TRBV30,NA,TRBJ2-6,CAWAISGANVLTF,TGTGCCTGGGCCATCTCTGGGGCCAACGTCCTGACTTTC
TRBV6-5,TRBD1,TRBJ1-2,CASSSRDRFPGYTF,TGTGCCAGCTCATCCCGGGACAGGTTTCCTGGCTACACCTTC
TRBV7-6,NA,TRBJ1-4,CASSLESQGGTNEKLFF,TGTGCCAGCAGCTTAGAAAGCCAGGGTGGAACTAATGAAAAACTGTTTTTT
TRBV5-6,NA,TRBJ1-2,CASSLIADGYTF,TGTGCCAGCAGCTTGATAGCGGACGGCTACACCTTC
TRBV5-6,NA,TRBJ1-2,CASSLRGGLNYGYTF,TGTGCCAGCAGCTTGAGGGGGGGCCTTAACTATGGCTACACCTTC
TRBV7-9,TRBD2,TRBJ2-3,CASSPGLAKDTQYF,TGTGCCAGCAGCCCTGGACTAGCTAAAGATACGCAGTATTTT
TRBV27,NA,TRBJ1-4,CASSFMGLGIGKLFF,TGTGCCAGCAGTTTTATGGGACTTGGGATTGGGAAACTGTTTTTT
TRBV4-3,TRBD1,TRBJ1-3,CASSQVGTGSGNTIYF,TGCGCCAGCAGCCAAGTAGGGACAGGCTCTGGAAACACCATATATTTT
TRBV10-2,NA,TRBJ2-3,CASSVIGGALADTQYF,TGCGCCAGCAGTGTGATCGGCGGGGCTCTCGCAGATACGCAGTATTTT
TRBV7-2,TRBD2,TRBJ2-5,CASSSPTSGLETQYF,TGTGCCAGCAGCTCCCCAACTAGCGGGCTAGAGACCCAGTACTTC
TRBV6-5,NA,TRBJ1-1,CASARQAFMNTEAFF,TGTGCCAGCGCGCGACAAGCCTTTATGAACACTGAAGCTTTCTTT
TRBV29-1,TRBD2,TRBJ2-1,CSVEERGAEQFF,TGCAGCGTTGAGGAGCGGGGGGCTGAGCAGTTCTTC
TRBV9,TRBD1,TRBJ2-7,CASSAGQMGPGQYF,TGTGCCAGCAGCGCGGGACAGATGGGCCCCGGGCAGTACTTC
TRBV6-2/TRBV6-3,NA,TRBJ2-3,CASSRRSGGPFTDTQYF,TGTGCCAGCAGCCGACGGTCCGGGGGGCCTTTCACAGATACGCAGTATTTT
TRBV5-1,NA,TRBJ1-1,CASSLSQGANTEAFF,TGCGCCAGCAGCTTATCACAGGGAGCGAACACTGAAGCTTTCTTT
TRBV5-1,TRBD2,TRBJ2-2,CASSPGLAGYTGELFF,TGCGCCAGCAGCCCCGGTCTAGCGGGTTACACCGGGGAGCTGTTTTTT
TRBV7-5,NA,TRBJ1-1,CARSLGGQGGEIMNTEAFF,TGTGCCAGAAGCTTAGGGGGACAGGGAGGGGAGATCATGAACACTGAAGCTTTCTTT